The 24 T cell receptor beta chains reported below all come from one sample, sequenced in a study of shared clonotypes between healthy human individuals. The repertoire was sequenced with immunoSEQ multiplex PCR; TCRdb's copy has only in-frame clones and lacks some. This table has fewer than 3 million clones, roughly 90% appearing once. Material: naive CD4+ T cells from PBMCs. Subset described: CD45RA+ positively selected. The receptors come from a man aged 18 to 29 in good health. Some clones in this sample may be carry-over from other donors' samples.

The CDR3 region is CASSGGLAGAETQYF. The CDR3 coding sequence is TGTGCCAGCAGTGGGGGGCTAGCGGGAGCAGAGACCCAGTACTTC. The chain is built from TRBV2 and TRBJ2-5, with TRBD2 identical over 10 bases. The CDR3 runs to 15 residues. CDR1 and CDR2 (germline): SNHLY, FYNNEI. J gave up 4 bases and V 4 bases, and 6 bases lay outside the gene matches.

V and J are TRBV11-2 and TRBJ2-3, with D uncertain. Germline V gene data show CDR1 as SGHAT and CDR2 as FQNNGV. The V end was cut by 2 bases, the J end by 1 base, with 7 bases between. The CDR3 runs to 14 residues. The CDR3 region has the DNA TGTGCCAGCAGCTTAACACCTGGCACAGATACGCAGTATTTT. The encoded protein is CASSLTPGTDTQYF.

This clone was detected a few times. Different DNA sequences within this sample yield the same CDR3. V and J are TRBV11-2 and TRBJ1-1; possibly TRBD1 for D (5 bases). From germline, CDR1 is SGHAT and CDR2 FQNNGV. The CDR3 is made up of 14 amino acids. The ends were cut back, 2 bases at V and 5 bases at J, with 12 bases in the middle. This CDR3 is CASSLSPGGTEAFF. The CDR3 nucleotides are TGTGCCAGCAGCTTATCCCCCGGGGGGACTGAAGCTTTCTTT.

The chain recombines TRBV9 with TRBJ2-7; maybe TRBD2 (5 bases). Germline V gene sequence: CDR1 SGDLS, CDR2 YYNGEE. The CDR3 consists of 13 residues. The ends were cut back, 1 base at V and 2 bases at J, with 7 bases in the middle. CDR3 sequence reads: CASSVQEAYEQYF. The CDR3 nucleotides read TGTGCCAGCAGCGTACAGGAGGCCTACGAGCAGTACTTC.

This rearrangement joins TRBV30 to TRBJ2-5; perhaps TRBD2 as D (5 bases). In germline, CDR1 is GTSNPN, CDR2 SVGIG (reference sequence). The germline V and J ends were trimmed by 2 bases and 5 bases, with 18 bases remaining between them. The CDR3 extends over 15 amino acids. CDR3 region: CAWSLELTRGETQYF. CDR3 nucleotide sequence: TGTGCCTGGAGTTTGGAACTGACCAGAGGGGAGACCCAGTACTTC. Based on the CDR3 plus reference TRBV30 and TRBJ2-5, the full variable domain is SQTIHQWPATLVQPVGSPLSLECTVEGTSNPNLYWYRQAAGRGLQLLFYSVGIGQISSEVPQNLSASRPQDRQFILSSKKLLLSDSGFYLCAWSLELTRGETQYFGPGTRLLVL.

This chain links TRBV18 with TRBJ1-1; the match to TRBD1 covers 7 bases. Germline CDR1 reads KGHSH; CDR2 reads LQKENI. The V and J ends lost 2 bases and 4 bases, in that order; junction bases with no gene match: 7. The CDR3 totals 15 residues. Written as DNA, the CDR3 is TGTGCCAGCTCACCAAAACAGGGGATGGGCACTGAAGCTTTCTTT. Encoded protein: CASSPKQGMGTEAFF.

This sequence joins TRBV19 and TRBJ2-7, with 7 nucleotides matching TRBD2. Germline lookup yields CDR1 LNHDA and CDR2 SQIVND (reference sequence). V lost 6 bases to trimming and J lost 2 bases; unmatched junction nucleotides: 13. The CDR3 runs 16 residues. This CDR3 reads CASRWGGAGEPYEQYF. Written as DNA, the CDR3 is TGTGCCAGTAGATGGGGCGGGGCGGGAGAGCCCTACGAGCAGTACTTC.

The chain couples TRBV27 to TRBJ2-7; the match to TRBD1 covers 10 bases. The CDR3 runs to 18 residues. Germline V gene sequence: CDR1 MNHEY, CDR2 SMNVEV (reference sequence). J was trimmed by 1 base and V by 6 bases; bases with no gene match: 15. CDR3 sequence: CASRTSGQGTKFSYEQYF. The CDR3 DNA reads TGTGCCAGCAGAACCTCGGGACAGGGGACGAAGTTTTCCTACGAGCAGTACTTC.

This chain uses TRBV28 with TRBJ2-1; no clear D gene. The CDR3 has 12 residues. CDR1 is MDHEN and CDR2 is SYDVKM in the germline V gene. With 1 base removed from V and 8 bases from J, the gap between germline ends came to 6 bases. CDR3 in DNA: TGTGCCAGCAGTTTATATAGTGATGAGCAGTTCTTC. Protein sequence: CASSLYSDEQFF.

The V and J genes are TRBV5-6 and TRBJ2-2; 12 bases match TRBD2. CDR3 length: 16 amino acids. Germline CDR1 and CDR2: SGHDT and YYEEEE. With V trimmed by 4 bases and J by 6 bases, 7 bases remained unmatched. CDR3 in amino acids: CASSPRTSGTAGELFF. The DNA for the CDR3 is TGTGCCAGCAGCCCCCGGACTAGCGGGACGGCCGGGGAGCTGTTTTTT.

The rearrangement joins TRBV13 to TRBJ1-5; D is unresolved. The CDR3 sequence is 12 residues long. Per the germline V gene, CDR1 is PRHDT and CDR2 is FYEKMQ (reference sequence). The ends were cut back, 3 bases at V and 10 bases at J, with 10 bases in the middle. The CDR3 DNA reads TGTGCCAGCAGCTTTCAGAATCTACCCCAGCATTTT. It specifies CASSFQNLPQHF.

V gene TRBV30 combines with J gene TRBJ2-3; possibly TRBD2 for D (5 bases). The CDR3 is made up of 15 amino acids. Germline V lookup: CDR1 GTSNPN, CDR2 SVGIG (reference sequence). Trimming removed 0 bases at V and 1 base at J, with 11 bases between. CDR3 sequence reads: CAWSVRGGRTDTQYF. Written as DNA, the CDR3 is TGTGCCTGGAGTGTACGGGGTGGACGCACAGATACGCAGTATTTT.

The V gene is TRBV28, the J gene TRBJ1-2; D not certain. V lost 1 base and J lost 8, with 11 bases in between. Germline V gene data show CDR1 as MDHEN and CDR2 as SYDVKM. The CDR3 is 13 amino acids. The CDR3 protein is CASSLFGPKGYTF. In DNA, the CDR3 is TGTGCCAGCAGTTTATTCGGGCCCAAGGGCTACACCTTC.

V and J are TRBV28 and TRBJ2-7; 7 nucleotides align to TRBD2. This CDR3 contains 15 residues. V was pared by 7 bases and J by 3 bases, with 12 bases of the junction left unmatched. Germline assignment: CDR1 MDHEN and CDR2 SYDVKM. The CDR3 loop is CASKPSGKPYYEQYF. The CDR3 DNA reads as TGTGCCAGCAAACCTAGCGGTAAGCCTTACTACGAGCAGTACTTC.

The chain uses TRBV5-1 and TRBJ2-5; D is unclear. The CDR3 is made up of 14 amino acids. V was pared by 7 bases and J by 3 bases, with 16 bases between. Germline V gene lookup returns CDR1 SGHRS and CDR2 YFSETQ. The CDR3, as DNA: TGCGCCAGCGGCGCAACTCGATTAGAAGAGACCCAGTACTTC. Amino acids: CASGATRLEETQYF.

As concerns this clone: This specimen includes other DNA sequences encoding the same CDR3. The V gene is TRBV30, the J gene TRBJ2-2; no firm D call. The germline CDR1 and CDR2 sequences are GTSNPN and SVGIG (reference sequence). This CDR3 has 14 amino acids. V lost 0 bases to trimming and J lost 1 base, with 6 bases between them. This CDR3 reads CAWSVGGNTGELFF. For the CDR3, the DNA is TGTGCCTGGAGTGTAGGTGGGAACACCGGGGAGCTGTTTTTT. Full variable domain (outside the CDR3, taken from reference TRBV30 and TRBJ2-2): SQTIHQWPATLVQPVGSPLSLECTVEGTSNPNLYWYRQAAGRGLQLLFYSVGIGQISSEVPQNLSASRPQDRQFILSSKKLLLSDSGFYLCAWSVGGNTGELFFGEGSRLTVL.

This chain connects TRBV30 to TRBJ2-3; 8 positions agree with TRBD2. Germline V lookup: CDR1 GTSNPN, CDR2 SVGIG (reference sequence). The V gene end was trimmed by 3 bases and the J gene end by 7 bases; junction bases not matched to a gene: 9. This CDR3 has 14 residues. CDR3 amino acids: CAWSPAGGLNTQYF. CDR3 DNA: TGTGCCTGGAGCCCCGCGGGAGGCCTAAATACGCAGTATTTT.

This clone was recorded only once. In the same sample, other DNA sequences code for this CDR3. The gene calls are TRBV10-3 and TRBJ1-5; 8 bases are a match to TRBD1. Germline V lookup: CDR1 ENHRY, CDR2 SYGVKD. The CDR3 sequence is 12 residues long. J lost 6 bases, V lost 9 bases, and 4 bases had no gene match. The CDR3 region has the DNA TGTGCCATTGGACAGGGAGGTCAGCCCCAGCATTTT. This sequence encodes CAIGQGGQPQHF.

CDR3 nucleotides: TGTGCCAGCAGCCTCGGGACGGAAGGTGGCTACACCTTC. Amino acids: CASSLGTEGGYTF. This rearrangement joins TRBV5-6 to TRBJ1-2; weak D call: TRBD1 (5 bases). V was pared by 4 bases and J by 7 bases, with 14 bases between. Germline CDR1 and CDR2: SGHDT and YYEEEE. CDR3 length equals 13 residues.

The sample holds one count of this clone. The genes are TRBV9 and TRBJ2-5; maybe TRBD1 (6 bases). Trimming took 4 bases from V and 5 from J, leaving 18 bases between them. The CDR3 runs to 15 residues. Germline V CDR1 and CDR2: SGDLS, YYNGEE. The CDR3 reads CASSRVQGEFETQYF. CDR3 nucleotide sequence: TGTGCCAGCAGCAGAGTACAGGGAGAATTCGAGACCCAGTACTTC. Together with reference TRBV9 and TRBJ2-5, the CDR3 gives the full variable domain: DSGVTQTPKHLITATGQRVTLRCSPRSGDLSVYWYQQSLDQGLQFLIQYYNGEERAKGNILERFSAQQFPDLHSELNLSSLELGDSALYFCASSRVQGEFETQYFGPGTRLLVL.

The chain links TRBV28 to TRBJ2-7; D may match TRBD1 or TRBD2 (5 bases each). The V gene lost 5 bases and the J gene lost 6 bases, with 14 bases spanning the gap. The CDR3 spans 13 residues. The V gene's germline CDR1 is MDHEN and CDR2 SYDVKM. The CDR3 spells CASSNGRGREQYF. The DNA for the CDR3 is TGTGCCAGCAGTAACGGACGGGGACGCGAGCAGTACTTC.

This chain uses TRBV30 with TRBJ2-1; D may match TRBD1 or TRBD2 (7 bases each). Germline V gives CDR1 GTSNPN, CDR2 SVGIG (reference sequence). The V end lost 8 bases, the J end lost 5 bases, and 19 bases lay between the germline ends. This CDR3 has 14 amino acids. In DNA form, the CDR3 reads TGTGCCCTCCTGGGGCAGGGGGGGAACAATGAGCAGTTCTTC. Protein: CALLGQGGNNEQFF.

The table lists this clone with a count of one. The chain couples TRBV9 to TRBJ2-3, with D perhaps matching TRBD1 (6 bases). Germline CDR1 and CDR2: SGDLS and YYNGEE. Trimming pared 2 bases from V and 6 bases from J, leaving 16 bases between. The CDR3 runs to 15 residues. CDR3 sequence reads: CASSVSSRGFDTQYF. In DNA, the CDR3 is TGTGCCAGCAGCGTTTCGTCCAGGGGATTCGATACGCAGTATTTT.

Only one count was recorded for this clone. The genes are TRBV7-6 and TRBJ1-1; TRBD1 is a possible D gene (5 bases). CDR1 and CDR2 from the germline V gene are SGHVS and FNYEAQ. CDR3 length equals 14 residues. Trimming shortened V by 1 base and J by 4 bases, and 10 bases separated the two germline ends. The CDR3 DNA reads TGTGCCAGCAGCTTAGTGCAGGGTGGCACTGAAGCTTTCTTT. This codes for CASSLVQGGTEAFF.